This T cell receptor (beta chain) appears in the sequencing data of a study of blood T cell repertoires in COVID-19. As for the study in general: Researchers got acute and convalescent COVID-19 samples from the United States, Italy and Spain.

Original data processing: Amplification of reference gene primers was used by the study to estimate nucleated cell counts. TCRdb's table, derived via immunoSEQ multiplex PCR, lists solely in-frame clones and lacks some. V and J calls plus clone size are reproduced from that table; the DNA served to infer D and trimming. The data show about 260,000 clones, less than 90% seen once. The germline V and J ends were trimmed by 1 base and 4 bases, with 19 bases remaining between them. From germline, CDR1 is KGHSH and CDR2 LQKENI. This CDR3 has 17 amino acids. The specimen sequenced was peripheral blood. This TCR was sampled from a man in his 60s who had recovered from COVID-19. The rearrangement joins TRBV18 to TRBJ1-1; no clear D gene. The CDR3 spells CASSPLSSGGFGTEAFF. The CDR3 region has the DNA TGTGCCAGCTCACCACTAAGCTCAGGAGGGTTCGGCACTGAAGCTTTCTTT.